This T cell receptor beta chain was documented in a study of shared clonotypes between healthy human individuals. Study results and limitations: Memory subsets generally showed smaller estimated richness than naive subsets did.

CDR1 and CDR2 (germline): SGHRS, YFSETQ. The V segment lost 4 bases and the J segment 9 bases; nucleotides outside the gene matches: 11. The CDR3 length is 15 residues. Here immunoSEQ multiplex PCR was the method, and the copy in TCRdb shows in-frame clones only, minus some. The sample holds roughly 2,300,000 clones, roughly 90% seen once. On this clone: What it binds is not known.

V gene TRBV5-1 combines with J gene TRBJ2-1; the match to TRBD1 covers 9 bases. This TCR was sampled from a man aged 18 to 30 in good health. Some clones in this sample may be carry-over from other donors' samples. Sequenced material: naive CD4+ T cells from PBMCs. Subset of the sample: CD45RA+ positively selected. CDR3 DNA sequence: TGCGCCAGCAGCCACGGGACAGGGAAAGAAGGTGAGCAGTTCTTC. Translating it yields CASSHGTGKEGEQFF.